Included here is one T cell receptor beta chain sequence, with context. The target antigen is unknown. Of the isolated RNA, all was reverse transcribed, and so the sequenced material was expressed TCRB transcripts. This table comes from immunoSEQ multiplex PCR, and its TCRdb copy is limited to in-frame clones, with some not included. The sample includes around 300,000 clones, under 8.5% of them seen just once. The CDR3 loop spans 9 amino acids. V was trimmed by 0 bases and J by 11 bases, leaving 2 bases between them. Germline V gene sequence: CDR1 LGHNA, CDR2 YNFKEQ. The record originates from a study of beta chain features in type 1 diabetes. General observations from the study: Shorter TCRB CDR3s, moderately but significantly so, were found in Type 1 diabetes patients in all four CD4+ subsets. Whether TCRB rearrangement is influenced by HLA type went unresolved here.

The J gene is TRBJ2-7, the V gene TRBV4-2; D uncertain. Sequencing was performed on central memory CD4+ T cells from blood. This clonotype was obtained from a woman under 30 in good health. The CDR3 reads CASSQDKYV. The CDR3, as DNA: TGTGCCAGCAGCCAAGATAAGTACGTC.